This TCR beta chain stems from a study of T cells in Graves' hyperthyroidism and ophthalmopathy. This clonotype was observed many times. Amplified TCR beta CDR3 regions derived from RNA transcripts. Researchers ran a first-round RT-PCR on the TCR CDR3 using the HTBI primer set. One entry per CDR3 protein results from TCRdb running MiXCR on the multiplex PCR reads. The sample has some 490,000 distinct CDR3 sequences, 20% to 25% seen once. V lost 5 bases and J lost 5; bases outside the gene matches: 9. The CDR3 is 17 amino acids. Germline CDR1 reads MDHEN; CDR2 reads SYDVKM. Clinical symptoms, serum thyroxine and TRAb, thyroid ultrasound and orbital computed tomography together formed the diagnostic basis.

Input material: blood. The sequence came from a woman between 65 and 79 years old with Graves' ophthalmopathy. V is TRBV28 and J is TRBJ2-3; the match to TRBD2 covers 14 bases. CDR3 nucleotides: TGTGCCAGCAGTCGACTAGCGGGAGGGAGCTATGGAGATACGCAGTATTTT. It encodes CASSRLAGGSYGDTQYF. The entire variable domain, with the rest obtained from reference TRBV28 and TRBJ2-3, is as follows: DVKVTQSSRYLVKRTGEKVFLECVQDMDHENMFWYRQDPGLGLRLIYFSYDVKMKEKGDIPEGYSVSREKKERFSLILESASTNQTSMYLCASSRLAGGSYGDTQYFGPGTRLTVL.